This entry lists 18 T cell receptor beta chains sequenced from one sample in a study of blood T cell repertoires in COVID-19. Assay used: immunoSEQ multiplex PCR; TCRdb lists only in-frame clones, some missing. The table shows 65,000 to 85,000 clones, with around 90% occurring only once. Sequencing input: peripheral blood. The receptors stem from a human donor in a cohort sampled during active COVID-19.

This clone was seen more than once but under ten times. The CDR3 bases are TGTGCCAGCAGCGTAGAGGCTAGCGGGGCCACAGATACGCAGTATTTT. The encoded protein is CASSVEASGATDTQYF. The genes are TRBV9 and TRBJ2-3; 9 bases map to TRBD2. The V gene's germline CDR1 is SGDLS and CDR2 YYNGEE. V shed 0 bases, J shed 2 bases, and the junction held 4 bases outside the gene matches. This CDR3 region has 16 residues.

V is TRBV15 and J is TRBJ1-3; no definite D call. The CDR3 length is 15 residues. V was clipped by 1 base and J by 0 bases, with 7 bases between them. Looked up from germline, CDR1 is LNHNV and CDR2 is YYDKDF (reference sequence). The CDR3 is CATSRGPFSGNTIYF. The CDR3 DNA reads as TGTGCCACCAGCAGAGGTCCTTTCTCTGGAAACACCATATATTTT.

This chain links TRBV28 with TRBJ1-6, with TRBD1 as a possible D gene (6 bases). Germline V CDR1 and CDR2: MDHEN, SYDVKM. V lost 5 bases to trimming and J lost 12 bases, with 17 bases between them. This CDR3 has 14 amino acids. CDR3 amino acids: CASSTTGPLGPLHF. The CDR3 DNA reads TGTGCCAGCAGTACGACAGGACCCCTTGGACCCCTCCACTTT. Combining the CDR3 with reference TRBV28 and TRBJ1-6 gives the whole variable domain DVKVTQSSRYLVKRTGEKVFLECVQDMDHENMFWYRQDPGLGLRLIYFSYDVKMKEKGDIPEGYSVSREKKERFSLILESASTNQTSMYLCASSTTGPLGPLHFGNGTRLTVT.

This clone appeared once. The V call is TRBV2, the J call TRBJ2-7, with a tentative D call TRBD1 (6 bases). Trimming removed 8 bases at V and 11 bases at J, with 19 bases between. This CDR3 has 12 amino acids. Germline-derived CDR1 and CDR2 are SNHLY and FYNNEI. The CDR3: CASLTPGQGEYF. DNA of the CDR3: TGTGCCAGCCTAACCCCGGGACAAGGGGAGTACTTC.

As DNA, the CDR3 is TGTGCCAGTAGTATTGGGGGCTCGGGCACAGATACGCAGTATTTT. Its protein is CASSIGGSGTDTQYF. The gene calls are TRBV19 and TRBJ2-3; TRBD1 is a possible D gene (6 bases). CDR1 is LNHDA and CDR2 is SQIVND in the germline V gene (reference sequence). The CDR3 runs to 15 residues. V dropped 3 bases and J dropped 1 base, with 11 bases sitting between them. The variable domain in full, completed from reference TRBV19 and TRBJ2-3, reads DGGITQSPKYLFRKEGQNVTLSCEQNLNHDAMYWYRQDPGQGLRLIYYSQIVNDFQKGDIAEGYSVSREKKESFPLTVTSAQKNPTAFYLCASSIGGSGTDTQYFGPGTRLTVL.

The chain couples TRBV15 to TRBJ1-4; D ambiguous. With 0 bases removed from V and 7 bases from J, the gap between germline ends came to 15 bases. The CDR3 has 16 amino acids. Germline CDR1 and CDR2: LNHNV and YYDKDF (reference sequence). CDR3 DNA sequence: TGTGCCACCAGCAGAGACCCTATGACGGGAGGTGAAAAACTGTTTTTT. This translates into CATSRDPMTGGEKLFF.

The chain recombines TRBV4-3 with TRBJ2-2; 11 positions agree with TRBD2. The CDR3 is made up of 15 amino acids. CDR1 and CDR2 (germline): LGHNA, YSLEER. V lost 5 bases to trimming and J lost 6 bases; unmatched junction nucleotides: 5. CDR3 residues: CASSKTSGGAGELFF. The DNA for the CDR3 is TGCGCCAGCAGCAAAACTAGCGGGGGTGCCGGGGAGCTGTTTTTT.

The V and J genes are TRBV12-5 and TRBJ2-7; D remains ambiguous. Per the germline V gene, CDR1 is LGHNT and CDR2 is FRNRAP. The CDR3 consists of 14 residues. V was clipped by 0 bases and J by 3 bases, with 9 bases between them. This chain's CDR3 is CASGLVPGFYEQYF. Written as DNA, the CDR3 is TGTGCTAGTGGTTTGGTACCTGGCTTCTACGAGCAGTACTTC.

This clone was seen more than once but under ten times. This sequence joins TRBV29-1 and TRBJ1-2; tentative D call: TRBD1 (5 bases). The V gene's germline CDR1 is SQVTM and CDR2 ANQGSEA. Trimming stripped 2 bases from V and 7 bases from J, with 17 bases between. CDR3 length equals 14 residues. CDR3 nucleotide sequence: TGCAGCGTTGAAATACGGGGCGGCGGGACTGGCTACACCTTC. It specifies CSVEIRGGGTGYTF.

This sequence joins TRBV21-1 and TRBJ1-6; the table's D call of TRBD1 was not tested on the DNA. TRBV21-1 corresponds to a pseudogene. There are 17 residues in the CDR3. In DNA, the CDR3 is TGTGCCAGCAGCAATGGCAGGGTCCTGAGGTATAATTCACCCCTCCACTTT. The encoded protein is CASSNGRVLRYNSPLHF.

The chain is built from TRBV19 and TRBJ2-2, with D tentatively TRBD1 (5 bases). The germline V gene has CDR1 LNHDA and CDR2 SQIVND (reference sequence). The V and J ends lost 4 bases and 1 base respectively, with 16 bases between them. The CDR3 runs 17 residues. The CDR3 bases are TGTGCCAGTAGTAGTCTCAGGGTTCTCGTGAACACCGGGGAGCTGTTTTTT. Amino acids: CASSSLRVLVNTGELFF. The full variable domain, its missing parts supplied by reference TRBV19 and TRBJ2-2, is DGGITQSPKYLFRKEGQNVTLSCEQNLNHDAMYWYRQDPGQGLRLIYYSQIVNDFQKGDIAEGYSVSREKKESFPLTVTSAQKNPTAFYLCASSSLRVLVNTGELFFGEGSRLTVL.

This sequence joins TRBV6-5 and TRBJ1-1, with a tentative D call TRBD1 (5 bases). V shed 8 bases and J shed 0 bases, with 16 bases lying between them. This CDR3 region has 15 residues. The V gene's germline CDR1 is MNHEY and CDR2 SVGAGI. CDR3 nucleotide sequence: TGTGCCAGCTCGGGGGTCCGCAGGTTGAACACTGAAGCTTTCTTT. Translated, it gives CASSGVRRLNTEAFF.

The chain is built from TRBV7-2 and TRBJ1-3, with D unresolved. CDR3 length: 15 amino acids. Germline V gene lookup returns CDR1 SGHTA and CDR2 FQGNSA. The germline V and J ends were trimmed by 1 base and 4 bases, with 11 bases remaining between them. CDR3 in DNA: TGTGCCAGCAGCTTAGAATCAGAACCGGGAAACACCATATATTTT. Translated, it gives CASSLESEPGNTIYF.

CDR3 protein: CASSYTRVEQYF. CDR3 DNA sequence: TGTGCCAGCAGCTATACCAGGGTCGAGCAGTACTTC. The chain joins TRBV2 to TRBJ2-7; D is possibly TRBD1 (5 bases). The germline V gene encodes CDR1 SNHLY and CDR2 FYNNEI. The CDR3 has 12 amino acids. Trimming removed 6 bases from V and 6 bases from J, with 12 bases in between.

The chain has TRBV11-2 and TRBJ2-3, with TRBD2 as a possible D gene (5 bases). This CDR3 region has 15 residues. CDR1 and CDR2 from the germline V gene are SGHAT and FQNNGV. V was pared by 5 bases and J by 0 bases, with 12 bases between. The CDR3, as DNA: TGTGCCAGCAGCGTTTTTGGAGGCAGCACAGATACGCAGTATTTT. This codes for CASSVFGGSTDTQYF.

In this sample, this clone turned up a few times. This chain uses TRBV11-2 with TRBJ1-6, with D perhaps matching TRBD1 (6 bases). Trimming pared 4 bases from V and 6 bases from J, leaving 10 bases between. Germline V lookup: CDR1 SGHAT, CDR2 FQNNGV. This CDR3 comprises 14 residues. The CDR3 DNA reads as TGTGCCAGCAGCTCAGGACAGTTTAATTCACCCCTCCACTTT. Its protein product is CASSSGQFNSPLHF.

The table lists this clone with a count of one. The chain recombines TRBV2 with TRBJ1-2; TRBD1 agrees at 8 bases. In germline, CDR1 is SNHLY, CDR2 FYNNEI. The CDR3 is 15 amino acids. Germline trimming cut 6 bases from V and 3 bases from J; bases unmatched to any gene: 9. DNA of the CDR3: TGTGCCAGCAGCCCCGGACAGGGTGGGTACTATGGCTACACCTTC. The encoded protein is CASSPGQGGYYGYTF.

V and J are TRBV6-4 and TRBJ2-1, with 8 bases fitting TRBD2. CDR3 length equals 15 residues. Germline trimming cut 3 bases from V and 3 bases from J; bases unmatched to any gene: 4. Germline lookup yields CDR1 MRHNA and CDR2 SNTAGT. For the CDR3, the DNA is TGTGCCAGCAGTGAAGCGGGGGCGAGCTACAATGAGCAGTTCTTC. As protein: CASSEAGASYNEQFF.